This TCR beta chain comes out of a study of T cells in Graves' hyperthyroidism and ophthalmopathy. Using RNA transcripts as the source, TCR beta CDR3 regions were amplified. With the HTBI primer set, the TCR CDR3 went through a first round of RT-PCR. TCRdb redid the calling of the multiplex PCR reads with MiXCR, one entry per CDR3 protein. The sample contains hundreds of thousands of distinct CDR3 sequences, around a sixth of which appear only once. The CDR3 sequence is 14 residues long. Germline V gene lookup returns CDR1 LGHDT and CDR2 YNNKEL (reference sequence). The V end was cut by 2 bases, the J end by 6 bases, with 13 bases between. This clonotype was seen at least ten times.

The chain links TRBV3-1 to TRBJ1-2; D is unresolved. Sequencing used blood. This sequence was found in a woman between 50 and 59 years old with Graves' hyperthyroidism that later progressed to Graves' ophthalmopathy. This chain's CDR3 is CASSQQERVDGYTF. The CDR3 nucleotides read TGTGCCAGCAGCCAACAAGAACGGGTGGATGGCTACACCTTC.